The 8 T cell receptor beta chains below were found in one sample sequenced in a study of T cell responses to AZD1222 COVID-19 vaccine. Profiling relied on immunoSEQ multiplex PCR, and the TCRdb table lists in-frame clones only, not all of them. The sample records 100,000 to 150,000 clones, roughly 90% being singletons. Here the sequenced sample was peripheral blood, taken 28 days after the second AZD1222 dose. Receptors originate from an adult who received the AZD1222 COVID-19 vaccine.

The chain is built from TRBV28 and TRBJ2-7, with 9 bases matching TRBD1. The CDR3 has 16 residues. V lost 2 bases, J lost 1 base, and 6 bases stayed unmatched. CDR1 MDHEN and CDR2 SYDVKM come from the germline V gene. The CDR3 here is CASSLSPGQGSYEQYF. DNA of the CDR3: TGTGCCAGCAGTTTAAGCCCGGGACAGGGTTCCTACGAGCAGTACTTC.

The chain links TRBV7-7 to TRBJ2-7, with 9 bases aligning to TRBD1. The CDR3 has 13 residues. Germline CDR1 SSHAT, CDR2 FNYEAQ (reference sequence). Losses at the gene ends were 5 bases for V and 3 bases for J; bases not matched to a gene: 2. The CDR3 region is CASSLDRGYEQYF. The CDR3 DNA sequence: TGTGCCAGCAGCCTGGACAGGGGCTACGAGCAGTACTTC.

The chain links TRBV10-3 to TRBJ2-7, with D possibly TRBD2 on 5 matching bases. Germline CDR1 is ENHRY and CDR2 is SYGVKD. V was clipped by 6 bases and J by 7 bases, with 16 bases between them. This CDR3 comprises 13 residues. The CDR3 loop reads CAISSTTMGEQYF. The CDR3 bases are TGTGCCATCAGCTCGACTACCATGGGGGAGCAGTACTTC.

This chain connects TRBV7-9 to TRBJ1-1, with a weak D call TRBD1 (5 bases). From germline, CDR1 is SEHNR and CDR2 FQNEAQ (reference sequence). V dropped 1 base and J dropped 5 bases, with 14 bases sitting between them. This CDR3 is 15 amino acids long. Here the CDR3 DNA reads TGTGCCAGCAGCTTAGGAGCAGGGATGGGGACTGAAGCTTTCTTT. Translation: CASSLGAGMGTEAFF.

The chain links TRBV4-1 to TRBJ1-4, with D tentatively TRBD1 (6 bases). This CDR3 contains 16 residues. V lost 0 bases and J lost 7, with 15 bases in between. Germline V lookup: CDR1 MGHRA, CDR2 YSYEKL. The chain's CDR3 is CASSQDTWDKFEKLFF. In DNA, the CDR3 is TGCGCCAGCAGCCAAGATACGTGGGACAAATTTGAAAAACTGTTTTTT.

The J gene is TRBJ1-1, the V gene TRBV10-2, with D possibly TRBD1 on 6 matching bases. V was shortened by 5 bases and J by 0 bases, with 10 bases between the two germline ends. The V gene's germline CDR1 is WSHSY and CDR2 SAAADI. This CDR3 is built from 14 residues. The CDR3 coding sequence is TGCGCCAGCAGTCAGACAGGTGTGAACACTGAAGCTTTCTTT. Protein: CASSQTGVNTEAFF.

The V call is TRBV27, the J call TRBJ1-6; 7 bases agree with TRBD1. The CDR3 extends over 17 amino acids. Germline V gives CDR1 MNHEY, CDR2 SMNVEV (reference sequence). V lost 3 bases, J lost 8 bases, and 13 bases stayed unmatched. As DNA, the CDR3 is TGTGCCAGCAGTTTTTACACAGGGGCTGGATTTGATTCACCCCTCCACTTT. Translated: CASSFYTGAGFDSPLHF.

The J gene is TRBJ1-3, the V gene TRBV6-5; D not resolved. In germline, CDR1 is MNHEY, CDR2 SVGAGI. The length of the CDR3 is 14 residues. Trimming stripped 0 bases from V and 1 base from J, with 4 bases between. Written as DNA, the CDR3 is TGTGCCAGCAGTTACTCCGAATCTGGAAACACCATATATTTT. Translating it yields CASSYSESGNTIYF.